Detailed here is one T cell receptor beta chain. What it binds is not known. This CDR3 is built from 18 residues. This entry belongs to a study of blood T cells in healthy people across ages. Study-level background: With template switching, about one barcoded beta molecule was captured per two T cells.

A second roughly 6 to 11 cycle PCR used barcoded and J-beta primers. Using its own MiXCR run on the 5' RACE reads, TCRdb lists one record per CDR3 protein. Of 1.5 million to 2 million distinct CDR3 sequences in the sample, around half are singletons; the top ten hold less than 2.5%. Whole-study findings and limits: Across samples, TCR beta diversity tracked strongly with naive T cell percentage.

The sample was blood. The chain links TRBV21-1 to TRBJ1-2; the table's D call of TRBD1 was not tested on the DNA. TRBV21-1 is tagged as a pseudogene. The TCR originated in a woman in her thirties or forties in good health. The CDR3 region has the DNA TGTGCCAGCAGCAAGAATTATCCGGGACAGGGAAATATTTTTGGCTACACCTTC. Translating gives CASSKNYPGQGNIFGYTF.